This T cell receptor (beta chain) was profiled in a study of T cell responses to AZD1222 COVID-19 vaccine. Whole-study findings and limits: Once two AZD1222 doses were given, Spike-specific TCR breadth and depth went up. Clonal diversity was possibly underestimated, and white British individuals and females predominated among donors.

Data came from immunoSEQ multiplex PCR; TCRdb stores just in-frame clones and leaves some out. Of 50,000 to 70,000 clones in the sample, approximately 89% were seen once. Germline CDR1 reads MDHEN; CDR2 reads SYDVKM. The CDR3 loop spans 16 amino acids. The ends were cut back, 5 bases at V and 2 bases at J, with 17 bases in the middle. As concerns this clone: Its antigen remains unidentified.

The starting material was peripheral blood, obtained 28 days after the second AZD1222 dose. This chain uses TRBV28 with TRBJ2-3, with D perhaps matching TRBD2 (5 bases). The origin of this receptor is an adult who received the AZD1222 COVID-19 vaccine. In DNA, the CDR3 is TGTGCCAGCAGTCCAGGACTTTACGGGCACACAGATACGCAGTATTTT. This translates into CASSPGLYGHTDTQYF.